Described below is a single TCR beta chain sequence and its context. This entry belongs to a study of OX40 agonist ivuxolimab in advanced cancers. Looking at the study overall: An anti-OX40 (CD134) antibody with agonistic activity, ivuxolimab, was administered to patients.

Only in-frame clones appear in the TCRdb table, and some are missing; sequencing was by immunoSEQ multiplex PCR. The sample carries 89,000 or so clones, roughly nine tenths recorded once. Per the germline V gene, CDR1 is SGHVS and CDR2 is FQNEAQ. There are 13 residues in the CDR3. V lost 5 bases to trimming and J lost 4 bases, with 9 bases between them. The sequences come from CD4+ or CD8+ T cells sorted from blood, collected in a trial of the OX40 agonist ivuxolimab. This sequence originates from an adult with an advanced solid tumor such as melanoma, head and neck, liver or kidney cancer. V and J are TRBV7-8 and TRBJ1-5; weak D call: TRBD1 (5 bases). The CDR3 sequence is CASSPGGNQPQHF. CDR3 coding DNA: TGTGCCAGCAGCCCCGGGGGGAATCAGCCCCAGCATTTT.